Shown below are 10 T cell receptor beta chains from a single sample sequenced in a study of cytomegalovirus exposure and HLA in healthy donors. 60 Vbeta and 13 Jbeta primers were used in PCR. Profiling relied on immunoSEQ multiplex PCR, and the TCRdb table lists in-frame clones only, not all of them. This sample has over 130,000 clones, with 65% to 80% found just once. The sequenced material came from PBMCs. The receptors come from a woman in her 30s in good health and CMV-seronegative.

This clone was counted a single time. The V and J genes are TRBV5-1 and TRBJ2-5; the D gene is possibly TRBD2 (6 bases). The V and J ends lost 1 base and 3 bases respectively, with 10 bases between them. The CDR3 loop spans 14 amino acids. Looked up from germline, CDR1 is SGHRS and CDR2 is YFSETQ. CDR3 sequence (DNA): TGCGCCAGCAGCTTGTTCCCGGGGGAAGAGACCCAGTACTTC. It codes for CASSLFPGEETQYF.

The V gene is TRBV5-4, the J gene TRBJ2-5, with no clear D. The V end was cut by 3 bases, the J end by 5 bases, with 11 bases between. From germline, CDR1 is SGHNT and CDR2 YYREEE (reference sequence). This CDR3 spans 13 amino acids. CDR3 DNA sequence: TGTGCCAGCAGCTACCTACCGCCCGAGACCCAGTACTTC. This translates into CASSYLPPETQYF.

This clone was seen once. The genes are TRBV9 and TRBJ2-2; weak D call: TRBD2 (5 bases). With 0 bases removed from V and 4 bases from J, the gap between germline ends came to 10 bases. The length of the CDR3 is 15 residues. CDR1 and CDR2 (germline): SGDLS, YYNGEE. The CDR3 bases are TGTGCCAGCAGCGTAGTGGGAGAGGGCACCGGGGAGCTGTTTTTT. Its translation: CASSVVGEGTGELFF.

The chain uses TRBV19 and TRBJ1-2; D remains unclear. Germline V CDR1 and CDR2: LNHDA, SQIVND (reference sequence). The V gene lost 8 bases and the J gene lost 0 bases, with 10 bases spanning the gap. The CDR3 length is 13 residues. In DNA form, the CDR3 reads TGTGCCAGTCTGGCAGATCCTAACTATGGCTACACCTTC. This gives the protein CASLADPNYGYTF. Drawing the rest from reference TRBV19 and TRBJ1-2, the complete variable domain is DGGITQSPKYLFRKEGQNVTLSCEQNLNHDAMYWYRQDPGQGLRLIYYSQIVNDFQKGDIAEGYSVSREKKESFPLTVTSAQKNPTAFYLCASLADPNYGYTFGSGTRLTVV.

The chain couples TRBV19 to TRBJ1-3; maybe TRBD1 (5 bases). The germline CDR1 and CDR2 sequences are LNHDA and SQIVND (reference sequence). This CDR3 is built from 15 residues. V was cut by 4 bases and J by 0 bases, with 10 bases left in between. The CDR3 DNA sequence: TGTGCCAGTAGTAGGACGACAGTCTCTGGAAACACCATATATTTT. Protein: CASSRTTVSGNTIYF. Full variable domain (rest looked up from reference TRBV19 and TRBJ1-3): DGGITQSPKYLFRKEGQNVTLSCEQNLNHDAMYWYRQDPGQGLRLIYYSQIVNDFQKGDIAEGYSVSREKKESFPLTVTSAQKNPTAFYLCASSRTTVSGNTIYFGEGSWLTVV.

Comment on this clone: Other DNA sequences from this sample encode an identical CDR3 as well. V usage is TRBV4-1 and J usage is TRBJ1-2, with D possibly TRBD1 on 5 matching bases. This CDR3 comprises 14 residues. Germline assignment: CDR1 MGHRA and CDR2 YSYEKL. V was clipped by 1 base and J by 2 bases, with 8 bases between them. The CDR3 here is CASSQGSGNYGYTF. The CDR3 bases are TGCGCCAGCAGCCAAGGATCAGGGAACTATGGCTACACCTTC.

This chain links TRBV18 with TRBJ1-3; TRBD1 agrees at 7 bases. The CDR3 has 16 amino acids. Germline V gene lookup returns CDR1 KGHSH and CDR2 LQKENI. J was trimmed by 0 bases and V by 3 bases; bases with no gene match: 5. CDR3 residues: CASSPGQVISGNTIYF. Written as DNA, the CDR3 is TGTGCCAGCTCACCCGGACAGGTGATCTCTGGAAACACCATATATTTT.

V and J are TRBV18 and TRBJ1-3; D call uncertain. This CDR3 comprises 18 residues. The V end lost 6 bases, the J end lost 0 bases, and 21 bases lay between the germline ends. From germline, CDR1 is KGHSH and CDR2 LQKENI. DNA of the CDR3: TGTGCCAGCTCCCCATTTGAATCCTCGGTTTACTCTGGAAACACCATATATTTT. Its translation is CASSPFESSVYSGNTIYF.

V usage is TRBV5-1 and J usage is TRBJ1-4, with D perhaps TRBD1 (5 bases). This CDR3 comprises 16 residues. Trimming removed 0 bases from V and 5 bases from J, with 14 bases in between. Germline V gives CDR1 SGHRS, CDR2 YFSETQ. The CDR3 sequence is CASSLAPPGSNEKLFF. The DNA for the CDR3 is TGCGCCAGCAGCTTGGCCCCCCCAGGGTCGAATGAAAAACTGTTTTTT.

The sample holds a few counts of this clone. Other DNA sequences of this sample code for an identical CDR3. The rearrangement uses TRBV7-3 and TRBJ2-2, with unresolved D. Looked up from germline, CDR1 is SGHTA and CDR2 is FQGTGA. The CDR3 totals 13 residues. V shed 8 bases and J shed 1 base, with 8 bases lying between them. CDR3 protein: CASERGNTGELFF. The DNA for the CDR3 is TGTGCCAGCGAGAGAGGGAACACCGGGGAGCTGTTTTTT.